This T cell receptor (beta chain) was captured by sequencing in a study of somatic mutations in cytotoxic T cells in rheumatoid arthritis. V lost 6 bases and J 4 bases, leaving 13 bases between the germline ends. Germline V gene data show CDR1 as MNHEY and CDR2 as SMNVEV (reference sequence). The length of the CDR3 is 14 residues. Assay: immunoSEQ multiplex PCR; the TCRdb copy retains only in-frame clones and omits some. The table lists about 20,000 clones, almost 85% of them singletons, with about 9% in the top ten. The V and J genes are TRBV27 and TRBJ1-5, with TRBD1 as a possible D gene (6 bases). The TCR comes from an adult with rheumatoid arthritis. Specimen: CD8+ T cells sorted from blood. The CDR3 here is CASREGGENQPQHF. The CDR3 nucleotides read TGTGCCAGCAGGGAAGGGGGGGAGAATCAGCCCCAGCATTTT.